Listed below are T cell receptor beta chains from one sample, sequenced in a study of shared clonotypes between healthy human individuals. TCRdb keeps only in-frame clones here, not all; method: immunoSEQ multiplex PCR. Among about 2 million clones listed, roughly 94% were seen once. Material for sequencing was naive CD4+ T cells sorted from blood. The receptors derive from a man younger than 35 in good health. Each CDR3 is given with its conserved first and last residue. The D gene is left open where the match is weak. Where a row states a size, it is once, few, many or the class of an expanded clone; other rows omit it.

D | J | V | size | length | CDR3 | DNA
TRBD1 | TRBJ1-5 | TRBV19 | NA | 14 | CASIQGTGGQPQHF | TGTGCCAGTATCCAAGGGACAGGAGGCCAGCCCCAGCATTTT
NA | TRBJ2-5 | TRBV15 | NA | 15 | CATSRSLFGQETQYF | TGTGCCACCAGCAGGTCCCTCTTTGGGCAAGAGACCCAGTACTTC
TRBD1 | TRBJ2-2 | TRBV5-4 | NA | 16 | CASSVLFRDSTGELFF | TGTGCCAGCAGCGTGCTTTTCCGGGACAGCACCGGGGAGCTGTTTTTT
NA | TRBJ1-6 | TRBV2 | NA | 15 | CASSEYSLGNSPLHF | TGTGCCAGCAGTGAATACAGTTTAGGAAATTCACCCCTCCACTTT
NA | TRBJ2-5 | TRBV6-1 | once | 15 | CASTAFGQFQETQYF | TGTGCCAGCACCGCCTTTGGACAGTTTCAAGAGACCCAGTACTTC
NA | TRBJ2-2 | TRBV2 | NA | 16 | CASSFGRKRGSGELFF | TGTGCCAGCAGTTTCGGACGAAAAAGAGGATCCGGGGAGCTGTTTTTT
TRBD2 | TRBJ2-7 | TRBV5-1 | NA | 16 | CASSSPIAGDPYEQYF | TGCGCCAGCAGCTCTCCTATAGCGGGAGACCCCTACGAGCAGTACTTC
NA | TRBJ1-4 | TRBV7-7 | NA | 9 | CAPVEKLFF | TGTGCCCCGGTAGAAAAACTGTTTTTT
TRBD2 | TRBJ2-7 | TRBV2 | NA | 14 | CASSATSGDYEQYF | TGTGCCAGCAGTGCGACTAGCGGGGACTACGAGCAGTACTTC
NA | TRBJ1-5 | TRBV29-1 | NA | 13 | CSVEVQEGQPQHF | TGCAGCGTTGAGGTGCAGGAGGGTCAGCCCCAGCATTTT
NA | TRBJ2-4 | TRBV2 | NA | 13 | CASSSGAKNIQYF | TGTGCCAGCAGCAGCGGGGCCAAAAACATTCAGTACTTC
TRBD1 | TRBJ1-1 | TRBV5-1 | NA | 16 | CASSLAPGGQNTEAFF | TGCGCCAGCAGCTTGGCACCAGGGGGGCAGAACACTGAAGCTTTCTTT
NA | TRBJ1-1 | TRBV7-6 | NA | 15 | CASSLGGEANTEAFF | TGTGCCAGCAGCTTAGGAGGGGAAGCGAACACTGAAGCTTTCTTT
NA | TRBJ2-7 | TRBV28 | NA | 16 | CASTSPQARVGYEQYF | TGTGCCAGCACCTCTCCGCAGGCAAGGGTCGGCTACGAGCAGTACTTC
TRBD2 | TRBJ2-7 | TRBV10-1 | NA | 13 | CASSETAGRAQYF | TGCGCCAGCAGTGAGACGGCGGGGAGGGCGCAGTACTTC
NA | TRBJ2-7 | TRBV19 | NA | 14 | CASSISSSSYEQYF | TGTGCCAGTAGTATAAGTTCATCCTCCTACGAGCAGTACTTC
TRBD2 | TRBJ2-5 | TRBV30 | NA | 18 | CAWSATRTSGRAEETQYF | TGTGCCTGGAGTGCCACCCGGACTAGCGGGAGGGCCGAGGAGACCCAGTACTTC
NA | TRBJ1-5 | TRBV18 | NA | 15 | CASSPRAGDNQPQHF | TGTGCCAGCTCACCACGCGCAGGGGACAATCAGCCCCAGCATTTT
NA | TRBJ2-2 | TRBV7-8 | NA | 16 | CASSSRRGSHTGELFF | TGTGCCAGCAGCTCTCGCAGGGGCTCTCACACCGGGGAGCTGTTTTTT
NA | TRBJ2-3 | TRBV18 | once | 15 | CASSPRQTTTDTQYF | TGTGCCAGCTCACCAAGGCAGACGACCACAGATACGCAGTATTTT
TRBD1 | TRBJ1-4 | TRBV28 | NA | 15 | CASSAAGGGREKLFF | TGTGCCAGCAGTGCTGCAGGGGGCGGAAGGGAAAAACTGTTTTTT
NA | TRBJ1-6 | TRBV5-6 | NA | 17 | CASSSRWSRPYNSPLHF | TGTGCCAGCAGCTCCCGGTGGTCCCGCCCCTATAATTCACCCCTCCACTTT
NA | TRBJ2-7 | TRBV7-2 | NA | 16 | CASSLVGGTGQYEQYF | TGTGCCAGCAGCTTAGTCGGGGGAACAGGCCAATACGAGCAGTACTTC
TRBD2 | TRBJ2-1 | TRBV27 | NA | 15 | CASSFRGELHNEQFF | TGTGCCAGCAGTTTTCGGGGGGAGCTCCACAATGAGCAGTTCTTC
NA | TRBJ1-1 | TRBV7-3 | NA | 12 | CASSPGGTEAFF | TGTGCCAGCAGCCCTGGGGGTACTGAAGCTTTCTTT
NA | TRBJ1-4 | TRBV18 | NA | 14 | CASSPRDSNEKLFF | TGTGCCAGCTCACCCAGGGACTCAAATGAAAAACTGTTTTTT
NA | TRBJ2-3 | TRBV5-1 | NA | 14 | CASQLASSTDTQYF | TGCGCCAGCCAATTGGCCAGCAGCACAGATACGCAGTATTTT
NA | TRBJ2-3 | TRBV4-3 | NA | 15 | CASSQEGGFPDTQYF | TGCGCCAGCAGCCAAGAGGGGGGTTTCCCAGATACGCAGTATTTT
NA | TRBJ2-7 | TRBV5-1 | NA | 15 | CASSLGGDAMVEQYF | TGCGCCAGCAGCTTGGGCGGGGATGCCATGGTCGAGCAGTACTTC
NA | TRBJ1-2 | TRBV10-3 | NA | 15 | CAISLEGLGNYGYTF | TGTGCCATCAGCCTTGAGGGGCTAGGTAACTATGGCTACACCTTC
NA | TRBJ2-5 | TRBV10-3 | once | 14 | CAISESLERETQYF | TGTGCCATCAGTGAGTCCCTGGAGCGGGAGACCCAGTACTTC
NA | TRBJ1-1 | TRBV29-1 | NA | 16 | CSVDGRDPLRSTEAFF | TGCAGCGTTGACGGCCGGGACCCGTTAAGAAGCACTGAAGCTTTCTTT
TRBD1 | TRBJ2-7 | TRBV6-1 | once | 14 | CASSVTGNVYEQYF | TGTGCCAGCAGTGTGACAGGGAATGTCTACGAGCAGTACTTC
TRBD1 | TRBJ1-2 | TRBV7-2 | NA | 15 | CASSWGQGFSYGYTF | TGTGCCAGCAGCTGGGGACAGGGGTTCAGCTATGGCTACACCTTC
TRBD2 | TRBJ2-1 | TRBV7-2 | NA | 14 | CASSPLGGSNEQFF | TGTGCCAGCAGCCCTCTGGGAGGGTCCAATGAGCAGTTCTTC
NA | TRBJ1-1 | TRBV6-1 | NA | 12 | CASIMMNTEAFF | TGTGCCAGCATAATGATGAACACTGAAGCTTTCTTT
NA | TRBJ1-1 | TRBV29-1 | NA | 14 | CSVEAGKRNTEAFF | TGCAGCGTTGAAGCCGGGAAGAGGAACACTGAAGCTTTCTTT
TRBD1 | TRBJ1-4 | TRBV11-2 | NA | 15 | CASSSDGTGVEKLFF | TGTGCCAGCAGCTCTGACGGGACAGGGGTCGAAAAACTGTTTTTT
NA | TRBJ1-4 | TRBV4-1 | NA | 16 | CASSQGEGRGNEKLFF | TGCGCCAGCAGCCAGGGTGAGGGGAGGGGGAATGAAAAACTGTTTTTT
NA | TRBJ2-5 | TRBV6-7 | NA | 11 | CASSYSVGQYF | TGTGCCAGCAGTTACTCGGTGGGCCAGTACTTC